Listed below are T cell receptor beta chains from one sample, sequenced in a study of T cells in Graves' hyperthyroidism and ophthalmopathy. TCRdb re-derived calls from the multiplex PCR reads in MiXCR, one entry per CDR3 protein. This table holds around 290,000 distinct CDR3 sequences, about a sixth found once. The sequencing input was blood. The receptors were sampled from a woman aged 55 to 70 with Graves' ophthalmopathy. Both conserved end residues are part of each CDR3. The D gene is left open where the match is weak. Not all rows give a size; the values are once, few, many and, for expanded clones, a class.

>TRBJ1-5|TRBV4-1|few|TRBD1
CASSWTGGVYQPQHF
TGCGCCAGCAGCTGGACAGGCGGGGTATATCAGCCCCAGCATTTT
>TRBJ2-7|TRBV20-1|few|-
CSARSPTAFKGEQYF
TGCAGTGCTAGATCCCCGACAGCCTTTAAAGGCGAGCAGTACTTC
>TRBJ2-3|TRBV20-1|-|TRBD2
CSARVPAGEPDTQYF
TGCAGTGCTAGAGTCCCAGCGGGGGAGCCAGATACGCAGTATTTT
>TRBJ1-5|TRBV28|-|-
CASSLPRQGGEPQHF
TGTGCCAGCAGCCTCCCCAGGCAGGGTGGGGAGCCCCAGCATTTT
>TRBJ1-1|TRBV27|many|TRBD1
CASRSNRGLGTEAFF
TGTGCCAGCAGGTCAAACAGGGGGTTGGGGACTGAAGCTTTCTTT
>TRBJ2-1|TRBV9|-|-
CARRRGRGGDEQFF
TGTGCCAGGAGGAGAGGGAGGGGGGGGGATGAGCAGTTCTTC
>TRBJ2-7|TRBV11-2|-|TRBD2
CASSVTSGGEVYEQYF
TGTGCCAGCAGCGTAACTAGCGGGGGGGAAGTTTACGAGCAGTACTTC
>TRBJ1-1|TRBV10-3|many|-
CAIRKRDTEAFF
TGTGCCATCAGGAAGAGAGACACTGAAGCTTTCTTT
>TRBJ1-6|TRBV3-1|many|TRBD1
CASSPAGTGYSPLHF
TGTGCCAGCAGCCCGGCCGGGACAGGCTATTCACCCCTCCACTTT
>TRBJ1-2|TRBV18|many|-
CASSPDRTNNYGYTF
TGTGCCAGCTCACCCGACAGGACCAATAACTATGGCTACACCTTC
>TRBJ2-5|TRBV7-9|few|-
CASSLNRVRETQYF
TGTGCCAGCAGCTTAAACAGGGTGCGAGAGACCCAGTACTTC
>TRBJ2-5|TRBV20-1|many|-
CSPLMAGRAQETQYF
TGCAGTCCCCTAATGGCCGGCAGAGCCCAAGAGACCCAGTACTTC
>TRBJ2-5|TRBV7-9|-|-
CASSLLGQTLGTQYF
TGTGCCAGCAGCTTACTGGGGCAGACGTTGGGGACCCAGTACTTC
>TRBJ2-3|TRBV5-1|few|TRBD2
CASSLGGMTSGTDTQYF
TGCGCCAGCAGCTTGGGGGGGATGACTAGCGGCACAGATACGCAGTATTTT
>TRBJ1-1|TRBV10-1|many|TRBD1
CASSSSRQGDTEAFF
TGCGCCAGCAGTTCTTCTCGACAGGGTGACACTGAAGCTTTCTTT
>TRBJ2-5|TRBV2|-|-
CASIPDWVRVETQYF
TGTGCCAGCATCCCGGACTGGGTGCGGGTTGAGACCCAGTACTTC
>TRBJ2-6|TRBV28|many|-
CASSFVGSGANVLTF
TGTGCCAGCAGTTTTGTAGGGTCTGGGGCCAACGTCCTGACTTTC
>TRBJ2-2|TRBV5-1|-|-
CASSVDGRAGELFF
TGTGCCAGCAGCGTAGATGGCAGGGCCGGGGAGCTGTTTTTT